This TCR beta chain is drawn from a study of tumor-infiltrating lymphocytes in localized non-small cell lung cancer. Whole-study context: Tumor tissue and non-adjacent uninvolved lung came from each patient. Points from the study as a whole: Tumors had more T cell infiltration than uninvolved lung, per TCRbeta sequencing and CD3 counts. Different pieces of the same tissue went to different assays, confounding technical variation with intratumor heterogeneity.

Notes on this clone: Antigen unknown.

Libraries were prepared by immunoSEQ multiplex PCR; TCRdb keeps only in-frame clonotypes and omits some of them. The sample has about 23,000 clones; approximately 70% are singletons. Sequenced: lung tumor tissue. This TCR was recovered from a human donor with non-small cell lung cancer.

CDR3 region: CASSRDRGAYNSPLHF. Here the CDR3 DNA reads TGTGCCAGCAGCCGGGACAGGGGGGCCTATAATTCACCCCTCCACTTT. V gene TRBV13 combines with J gene TRBJ1-6; 11 positions agree with TRBD1. The CDR3 covers 16 residues. Trimming at V came to 5 bases and at J to 2 bases, leaving 2 bases not matched to a gene. Germline values: CDR1 PRHDT, CDR2 FYEKMQ (reference sequence).